This T cell receptor beta chain was captured in a study of blood T cell repertoires in COVID-19. Assay: immunoSEQ multiplex PCR; the TCRdb copy retains only in-frame clones and omits some. The sample has 200,000 to 300,000 clones, about 88% seen once. The CDR3 has 15 amino acids. V was pared by 3 bases and J by 4 bases, with 5 bases of the junction left unmatched. Germline CDR1 is LGHNA and CDR2 is YNFKEQ. This rearrangement joins TRBV4-2 to TRBJ1-3; 8 nucleotides align to TRBD1. This receptor was identified in a man in his 60s who had recovered from COVID-19. The sample consisted of peripheral blood. The CDR3 DNA reads as TGTGCCAGCAGCCAGGGACAGGATGGGGGAAACACCATATATTTT. Amino acid sequence: CASSQGQDGGNTIYF.